The 6 T cell receptor beta chains listed next were all sequenced from one sample in a study of cytomegalovirus exposure and HLA in healthy donors. PCR used 60 Vbeta primers and 13 Jbeta primers. This table comes from immunoSEQ multiplex PCR, and its TCRdb copy is limited to in-frame clones, with some not included. The sample holds approximately 190,000 clones, 84% seen once. Sequenced sample: PBMCs. These receptors all stem from a woman aged 45 to 65 in good health and CMV-seropositive.

The chain has TRBV29-1 and TRBJ2-3, with TRBD1 matching over 7 bases. The trim removed 4 bases at V and 2 bases at J, leaving 3 bases unmatched. Germline CDR1 is SQVTM and CDR2 is ANQGSEA. The length of the CDR3 is 13 residues. DNA of the CDR3: TGCAGCGTTGCCAGGGGGAACACAGATACGCAGTATTTT. Its protein is CSVARGNTDTQYF.

The chain employs TRBV7-2 and TRBJ1-6; 8 bases are a match to TRBD1. Germline-derived CDR1 and CDR2 are SGHTA and FQGNSA. J gave up 9 bases and V 2 bases, and 6 bases lay outside the gene matches. The CDR3 sequence is 15 residues long. Here the CDR3 reads CASSLYGTGLSPLHF. For the CDR3, the DNA is TGTGCCAGCAGCTTATACGGGACAGGACTTTCACCCCTCCACTTT.

The gene calls are TRBV5-6 and TRBJ1-2, with a weak D call TRBD1 (6 bases). Germline assignment: CDR1 SGHDT and CDR2 YYEEEE. The CDR3 length is 14 residues. Trimming removed 4 bases at V and 5 bases at J, with 15 bases between. CDR3: CASSQDRPEYGYTF. The CDR3 coding sequence is TGTGCCAGCAGCCAAGACAGGCCCGAATATGGCTACACCTTC.

The J gene is TRBJ2-7, the V gene TRBV30, with 7 bases matching TRBD2. Germline CDR1 and CDR2: GTSNPN and SVGIG (reference sequence). This CDR3 has 13 amino acids. V dropped 2 bases and J dropped 5; count of bases not matched to a gene: 6. CDR3 DNA sequence: TGTGCCTGGAGTTGGGGTGGGGGGGACGAGCAGTACTTC. It is translated as CAWSWGGGDEQYF.

The CDR3 sequence is CASIVLDGQGALNTEAFF. The CDR3 DNA is TGTGCCAGCATCGTTCTAGATGGGCAGGGGGCCTTGAACACTGAAGCTTTCTTT. The V gene is TRBV11-2, the J gene TRBJ1-1; 8 bases are a match to TRBD1. The CDR3 consists of 18 residues. V shed 7 bases and J 0 bases; nucleotides not matched to a gene: 16. Germline CDR1 reads SGHAT; CDR2 reads FQNNGV.

The chain links TRBV9 to TRBJ2-7, with TRBD2 matching 9 bases. With 4 bases clipped from V and 3 bases from J, the junction kept 2 bases outside the gene matches. The germline gives CDR1 SGDLS, CDR2 YYNGEE. This CDR3 comprises 13 residues. The CDR3 bases are TGTGCCAGCAGCCTACTAGCGGGCTACGAGCAGTACTTC. Translation gives CASSLLAGYEQYF.